This is a list of T cell receptor beta chains from one sample in a study of regulatory T cells in long-lasting Graves disease. TCRdb re-analysed the multiplex PCR reads in MiXCR, keeping a single row per CDR3 protein. The sample yields approximately 690,000 distinct CDR3 sequences, approximately 29% seen once. Specimen: peripheral blood mononuclear cells (PBMCs), collected when the disease was refractory, from a patient treated with antithyroid drugs. All receptors derive from a female donor with Graves disease. Both conserved end residues are part of each CDR3. D genes are given only for firm matches. Clone size is shown for a subset of rows, as once, few, many or a class of expanded clone.

D gene,V gene,J gene,clone size,CDR3 DNA,CDR3 protein
TRBD1,TRBV28,TRBJ2-7,-,TGTGCCAGCAGCCCCGGGACAGGGATATCCTACGAGCAGTACTTC,CASSPGTGISYEQYF
-,TRBV9,TRBJ1-3,few,TGTGCCAGCAGCGTAGTCGGGGACGGCTCTGGAAACACCATATATTTT,CASSVVGDGSGNTIYF
-,TRBV19,TRBJ2-7,once,TGTGCCAGTAGTATAGCTCCGGGACCGGCGAGCTCCTACGAGCAGTACTTC,CASSIAPGPASSYEQYF
-,TRBV20-1,TRBJ1-1,-,TGCAGTGTTAGAAACGACGACACGCCGAACACTGAAGCTTTCTTT,CSVRNDDTPNTEAFF
TRBD1,TRBV3-1,TRBJ1-1,-,TGTGCCAGCAGCCAAGCTCCCCTGACAGGGAGGATGAACACTGAAGCTTTCTTT,CASSQAPLTGRMNTEAFF
-,TRBV10-3,TRBJ1-5,-,TGTGCCATCAGTGACAGGAACGGTCAGCCCCAGCATTTT,CAISDRNGQPQHF
-,TRBV18,TRBJ2-7,-,TGTGCCAGCTCCCCGCGCCGGAGCAACTCCTACGAGCAGTACTTC,CASSPRRSNSYEQYF
TRBD2,TRBV11-2,TRBJ2-7,-,TGTGCCAGCAGCCCAACTAGCGGGAGTTTGTACGAGCAGTACTTC,CASSPTSGSLYEQYF
-,TRBV28,TRBJ1-5,few,TGTGCCAGCAGTCCACTGAGGTGGGGAAGCAATCAGCCCCAGCATTTT,CASSPLRWGSNQPQHF
-,TRBV7-9,TRBJ1-5,few,TGTGCCAGCAGCCATGGGAGGGGGAGCAATCAGCCCCAGCATTTT,CASSHGRGSNQPQHF
-,TRBV28,TRBJ1-1,many,TGTGCCAGCCTCGGACAGTACACTGAAGCTTTCTTT,CASLGQYTEAFF
TRBD2,TRBV27,TRBJ2-7,-,TGTGCCAGCAGTTCGGTGGTAGCGGGAGTCGAGCAGTACTTC,CASSSVVAGVEQYF
TRBD2,TRBV2,TRBJ2-7,many,TGTGCCAGCACCGAAGGGCTAGCGGGAGTATACGAGCAGTACTTC,CASTEGLAGVYEQYF
-,TRBV7-8,TRBJ1-2,few,TGTGCCAGCAGCGAACGGGAGAGTTCGCTAAACTATGGCTACACCTTC,CASSERESSLNYGYTF
TRBD1,TRBV20-1,TRBJ1-1,-,TGCAGTGCTGGGGACAGGGGCCCGAACACTGAAGCTTTCTTT,CSAGDRGPNTEAFF
TRBD2,TRBV9,TRBJ2-1,once,TGTGCCAGCAGCGCCTCCCTAGCGGGGGGGATCAATGAGCAGTTCTTC,CASSASLAGGINEQFF
-,TRBV14,TRBJ2-7,-,TGTGCCAGCAGCCCGGGAGATGGGACAGCTGTCTACGAGCAGTACTTC,CASSPGDGTAVYEQYF
-,TRBV6-5,TRBJ1-2,few,TGTGCCAGCAGTTCCAAATCAGCCTCCGTGGGCTACACCTTC,CASSSKSASVGYTF
TRBD1,TRBV7-9,TRBJ1-5,few,TGTGCCAGCAGCTTACTGGGGGGACAGTGGCCCCAGCATTTT,CASSLLGGQWPQHF
TRBD1,TRBV6-2/TRBV6-3,TRBJ1-1,once,TGTGCCAGCAGATCGGGACAGGGGGCTGATGCTTTCTTT,CASRSGQGADAFF
-,TRBV12-3/TRBV12-4,TRBJ1-2,many,TGTGCCAGCAGTTTAGGTGTTTACTATGGCTACACCTTC,CASSLGVYYGYTF
TRBD1,TRBV6-1,TRBJ2-7,-,TGTGCCAGCAGTGAAGCGGGGGACAGCCACTACGAGCAGTACTTC,CASSEAGDSHYEQYF
TRBD2,TRBV19,TRBJ2-3,-,TGTGCCAGTAGTATAAGGACTAGCGGCACAGATACGCAGTATTTT,CASSIRTSGTDTQYF
-,TRBV19,TRBJ2-7,-,TGTGCCAGTAGTATAGATGGAGGGGAAGGCTACGAGCAGTACTTC,CASSIDGGEGYEQYF
-,TRBV10-3,TRBJ1-4,few,TGTGCCATCAGCCAGCCCGGGGGTAGTGAAAAACTGTTTTTT,CAISQPGGSEKLFF
TRBD1,TRBV7-3,TRBJ1-1,-,TGTGCCAGCAGCTTAGAAGTGGAGGGGGCTGACACTGAAGCTTTCTTT,CASSLEVEGADTEAFF
-,TRBV6-1,TRBJ1-2,-,TGTGCCAGCAGCCAGGCCTCGACAGCGACTAACTATGGCTACACCTTC,CASSQASTATNYGYTF
-,TRBV2,TRBJ2-5,many,TGTGCCAGCAGTAACTTCAGGGAAGAGACCCAGTACTTC,CASSNFREETQYF
TRBD2,TRBV29-1,TRBJ2-7,-,TGCAGCTACCTTAGCGGGAGCTCCTACGAGCAGTACTTC,CSYLSGSSYEQYF
TRBD1,TRBV19,TRBJ1-1,-,TGTGCCAGTAGTATGACAGGGGCTTTGACTGAAGCTTTCTTT,CASSMTGALTEAFF
-,TRBV12-5,TRBJ1-1,few,TGTGCTAGTGGTTTGGTACAGGGTTTAGCTGAAGCTTTCTTT,CASGLVQGLAEAFF
TRBD1,TRBV5-1,TRBJ2-4,-,TGCGCCAGCAGCTTTACAGTGGGGACAGGGGGAGACATTCAGTACTTC,CASSFTVGTGGDIQYF
-,TRBV29-1,TRBJ2-7,-,TGCAGCGTGACTTCCGGGACCCTGGACTCCTACGAGCAGTACTTC,CSVTSGTLDSYEQYF
-,TRBV5-1,TRBJ1-1,few,TGCGCCAGCAGCCTCACCCGCACAGGGAACACTGAAGCTTTCTTT,CASSLTRTGNTEAFF
TRBD1,TRBV11-2,TRBJ2-7,-,TGTGCCAGCAGCTTAGCAGGGGGACACATACTACCCCGCTCCTACGAGCGGTACTTC,CASSLAGGHILPRSYERYF
-,TRBV9,TRBJ2-2,-,TGTGCCAGCAGCGTAGACTCCTCTCACACCGGGGAGCTGTTTTTT,CASSVDSSHTGELFF
-,TRBV7-3,TRBJ1-1,-,TGTGCCAGCAGCTTACCCAGGGACAATGAAGCTTTCTTT,CASSLPRDNEAFF
-,TRBV29-1,TRBJ1-1,-,TGCAGCGCCGGGATTCCTCTTCGGCTCACAGTCATGAACACTGAAGCTTTCTTT,CSAGIPLRLTVMNTEAFF
-,TRBV20-1,TRBJ1-3,-,TGCAGTGCTCTCCCCTTGATATTTGGGGGATTGAGCTCTGGAAACACCATATATTTT,CSALPLIFGGLSSGNTIYF
-,TRBV6-1,TRBJ2-2,few,TGTGCCAGCAGAATAACCGACAGTTACACCGGGGAGCTGTTTTTT,CASRITDSYTGELFF
TRBD2,TRBV9,TRBJ2-5,-,TGTGCCAGCAGCCCACTAGCGGAAGAGACCCAGTACTTC,CASSPLAEETQYF
-,TRBV19,TRBJ1-5,few,TGTGCCAGTAGTATGATATATAGCAATCAGCCCCAGCATTTT,CASSMIYSNQPQHF
TRBD2,TRBV12-3/TRBV12-4,TRBJ2-7,many,TGTGCCAGCAGTTTAGCGGGTGGATTTAGCGGGAGTCGGTCCTACGAGCAGTACTTC,CASSLAGGFSGSRSYEQYF
-,TRBV7-9,TRBJ1-1,-,TGTGCCAGCAGCTCACTACAGGGCTTGAACACTGAAGCTTTCTTT,CASSSLQGLNTEAFF
TRBD2,TRBV7-3,TRBJ2-2,few,TGTGCCAGCAGCTTAAACGGGAGGAGCACCGGGGAGCTGTTTTTT,CASSLNGRSTGELFF
-,TRBV5-1,TRBJ1-1,once,TGCGCCAGCAGCTTGGATGGGATCTACACTGAAGCTTTCTTT,CASSLDGIYTEAFF
-,TRBV19,TRBJ2-7,-,TGTGCCAGTAGTATAGCGGGCGGCACTTACGAGCAGTACTTC,CASSIAGGTYEQYF
-,TRBV19,TRBJ1-1,-,TGTGCCAGTAGTACAGTCACAGGGAGTGGTTTTGGCACTGAAGCTTTCTTT,CASSTVTGSGFGTEAFF
-,TRBV19,TRBJ1-1,-,TGTGCCAGTAATTTTCCGAACACTGAAGCTTTCTTT,CASNFPNTEAFF
-,TRBV18,TRBJ1-5,few,TGTGCCAGCTCACCTAACTGGGGATCCAATCAGCCCCAGCATTTT,CASSPNWGSNQPQHF
-,TRBV11-1,TRBJ1-6,many,TGTGCCAGCAGCTTGAGCAAGGTCTCAAATTCACCCCTCCACTTT,CASSLSKVSNSPLHF
TRBD1,TRBV2,TRBJ1-6,few,TGTGCCAGCACTGCGCGGACAGGGAGGAATTCACCCCTCCACTTT,CASTARTGRNSPLHF
TRBD1,TRBV12-3/TRBV12-4,TRBJ2-7,few,TGTGCCAGCAGTTCGGGACAGACCCCTAAGAACGAGCAGTACTTC,CASSSGQTPKNEQYF
TRBD1,TRBV19,TRBJ1-1,-,TGTGCCAGTAGTCTGAGGACAGGGGCTCCTAACACTGAAGCTTTCTTT,CASSLRTGAPNTEAFF
-,TRBV20-1,TRBJ1-1,-,TGCAGTGCTAGAGGCGGGTGGGTACAGGCGAGGAACACTGAAGCTTTCTTT,CSARGGWVQARNTEAFF
-,TRBV11-2,TRBJ2-7,many,TGTGCCAGCAGCTTAGCCTTCGGGTACGAGCAGTACTTC,CASSLAFGYEQYF
TRBD2,TRBV6-1,TRBJ2-7,few,TGTGCCAGCAGCTCCTTTACTAGCGGGAGTTACGAGCAGTACTTC,CASSSFTSGSYEQYF
-,TRBV11-2,TRBJ1-4,-,TGTGCCAGCAGCTTAAGGGCGAGTAGGACGGAAGAAAAACTGTTTTTT,CASSLRASRTEEKLFF
TRBD1,TRBV7-9,TRBJ1-2,few,TGTGCCAGCAGCGTACCAGGGACAGGGATTTTGAACTATGGCTACACCTTC,CASSVPGTGILNYGYTF